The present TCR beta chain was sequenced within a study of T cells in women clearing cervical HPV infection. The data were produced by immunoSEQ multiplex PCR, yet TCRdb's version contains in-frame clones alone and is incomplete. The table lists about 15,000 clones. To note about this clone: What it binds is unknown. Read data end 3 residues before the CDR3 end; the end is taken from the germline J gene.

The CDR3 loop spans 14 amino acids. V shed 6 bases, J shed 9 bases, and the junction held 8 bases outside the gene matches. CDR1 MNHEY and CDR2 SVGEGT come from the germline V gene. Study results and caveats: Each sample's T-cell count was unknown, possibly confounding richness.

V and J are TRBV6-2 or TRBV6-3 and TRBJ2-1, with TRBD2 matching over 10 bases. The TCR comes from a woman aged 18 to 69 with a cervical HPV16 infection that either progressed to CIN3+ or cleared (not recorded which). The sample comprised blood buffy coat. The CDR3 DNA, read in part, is TGTGCCAGCAGGAGAAGCGGGAGGGCCGTTGAG. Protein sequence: CASRRSGRAVE. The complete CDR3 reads CASRRSGRAVEQFF.